This TCR beta chain was documented in a study of T cell responses to AZD1222 COVID-19 vaccine. This CDR3 contains 13 residues. CDR1 ENHRY and CDR2 SYGVKD come from the germline V gene. V lost 5 bases and J 4 bases, leaving 12 bases between the germline ends. Repertoires were generated with immunoSEQ multiplex PCR, while TCRdb's copy carries only in-frame clones and drops some. The table lists approximately 150,000 clones, about 88% of them singletons, with around 4.9% in the top ten. The study's findings and limits: Spike was spanned by vaccine-associated CD4 TCRs, which were dominant at 160-218 and 743-854.

Of note for this clone: Antigen: not known.

Sequences were derived from peripheral blood, sampled on day 0 of AZD1222 vaccination. The sequence was obtained from an adult in good health. V gene TRBV10-3 combines with J gene TRBJ2-7, with D perhaps matching TRBD2 (6 bases). This chain's CDR3 is CAISPNSGYEQYF. Written as DNA, the CDR3 is TGTGCCATCAGTCCTAATAGCGGTTACGAGCAGTACTTC.